This T cell receptor (beta chain) originates from a study of neoadjuvant anti-PD-1 for oral cavity cancer. Study at large: Before surgery, most patients got three to four biweekly 3 mg/kg nivolumab doses. Study-wide results and limits: Treg/Th17 ratio rose with pretreatment blood and fell with post-treatment tumor TCRbeta clonality.

Time point reported: after neoadjuvant nivolumab, at surgical resection. There are many counts of this clone. Its target is unknown. V lost 7 bases to trimming and J lost 5 bases, with 8 bases between them. Germline V gene lookup returns CDR1 SEHNR and CDR2 FQNEAQ (reference sequence). This CDR3 is built from 11 residues. Two replicates per tumor sample, mostly from 4.8 ug of genomic DNA. This table comes from immunoSEQ multiplex PCR, and its TCRdb copy is limited to in-frame clones, with some not included. Of tens of thousands of clones listed, approximately 27% are singletons. The TCR originated in a person aged 35-79 years with oral cavity squamous cell carcinoma. The source material was tumor tissue, sampled after nivolumab (anti-PD-1) treatment. This sequence joins TRBV7-9 and TRBJ2-5; D is unresolved. In DNA, the CDR3 is TGTGCCAGCACCCAAAGGGAGACCCAGTACTTC. Its translation: CASTQRETQYF.